The clone carrying this TCR beta chain was seen a handful of times. No antigen is known for it. The entry originates in a study of identical twins. One entry per CDR3 protein, called by TCRdb with MiXCR from the 5' RACE reads. This sample has more than 1.5 million distinct CDR3 sequences, with less than 35% found just once. Trimming pared 4 bases from V and 4 bases from J, leaving 19 bases between. The germline gives CDR1 SGHRS, CDR2 YFSETQ. The CDR3 runs 16 residues. Study-level results: Models underestimated out-of-frame TCR alpha sharing in monozygotic twins.

Donors uniformly comprised healthy Caucasians. This TCR derives from a newborn girl in good health. The sample taken for sequencing was cord blood. The chain joins TRBV5-1 to TRBJ2-3, with D maybe TRBD2 (6 bases). CDR3 bases: TGCGCCAGCAGCCCCGGACTAAGCGTAGCCGCAGATACGCAGTATTTT. Translating gives CASSPGLSVAADTQYF. The full variable domain, with the rest looked up from reference TRBV5-1 and TRBJ2-3, is KAGVTQTPRYLIKTRGQQVTLSCSPISGHRSVSWYQQTPGQGLQFLFEYFSETQRNKGNFPGRFSGRQFSNSRSEMNVSTLELGDSALYLCASSPGLSVAADTQYFGPGTRLTVL.